A selection of T cell receptor beta chains follows, all from one sample in a study of radiation and T cells in renal cell carcinoma. Libraries were prepared by immunoSEQ multiplex PCR; TCRdb keeps only in-frame clonotypes and omits some of them. The top ten hold roughly 6% of the sample, which has some 75,000 clones, about four fifths seen once. Sequenced material: blood, taken from a patient whose treatment included radiotherapy and nephrectomy. The source of these receptors is a man in his sixties with renal cell carcinoma. CDR3s include the opening cysteine and the closing phenylalanine or tryptophan. D genes are given only for firm matches. The listing skips clone size in some rows; elsewhere it reads once, few, many or a size class.

j_call d_call clone_size v_call cdr3_aa cdr3_nt
TRBJ2-1 . . TRBV11-2 CASSLDLAPNNEQFF TGTGCCAGCAGCTTAGACCTAGCGCCTAACAATGAGCAGTTCTTC
TRBJ2-6 . . TRBV5-1 CASSMTVSGANVLTF TGCGCCAGCAGCATGACAGTATCAGGGGCCAACGTCCTGACTTTC
TRBJ2-1 . . TRBV7-2 CASSPTYNEQFF TGTGCCAGCAGCCCGACCTACAATGAGCAGTTCTTC
TRBJ2-4 . . TRBV19 CATSDGTKNIQYF TGTGCCACCTCGGACGGGACCAAAAACATTCAGTACTTC
TRBJ1-5 . few TRBV10-2 CASSENSNQPQHF TGCGCCAGCAGTGAAAACAGCAATCAGCCCCAGCATTTT
TRBJ2-3 TRBD1 . TRBV6-1 CASREGGLVDTQYF TGTGCCAGCAGGGAAGGGGGCTTGGTAGATACGCAGTATTTT
TRBJ2-7 TRBD2 . TRBV27 CASSLGGTSGEQYF TGTGCCAGCAGTTTAGGCGGGACTAGCGGCGAGCAGTACTTC
TRBJ1-1 . once TRBV6-6 CASSWGGSEAFF TGTGCCAGCAGTTGGGGAGGAAGTGAAGCTTTCTTT
TRBJ1-6 . . TRBV2 CASSEAGNSPLHF TGTGCCAGCAGTGAGGCGGGCAATTCACCCCTCCACTTT
TRBJ2-3 TRBD2 . TRBV5-1 CASSWWTSGRRTDTQYF TGCGCCAGCAGCTGGTGGACTAGCGGGAGGAGAACAGATACGCAGTATTTT